Each of the 13 T cell receptor beta chains below was sequenced from the same sample in a study of regulatory T cells in long-lasting Graves disease. Arm-PCR of CDR3 regions with iRepertoire HTBI primers generated TCR beta libraries. TCRdb used MiXCR to reprocess the multiplex PCR reads, holding one entry per CDR3 protein. The table shows 250,000 or so distinct CDR3 sequences, with roughly a fifth occurring only once. Time point given: newly diagnosed GD, antithyroid drugs for less than 3 months. Extracted RNA from PBMCs served as the source of the TCR library. Sequencing was performed on peripheral blood mononuclear cells (PBMCs), taken at new diagnosis, from a patient treated with antithyroid drugs. The receptors come from a female donor with Graves disease.

With respect to this clonotype: This likely came from a read error, as a far larger clone is one base away. This chain uses TRBV13 with TRBJ2-1; perhaps TRBD2 as D (6 bases). Per germline, CDR1 PRHDT and CDR2 FYEKMQ (reference sequence). The CDR3 contains 14 residues. The CDR3 loop is CASSLEGRYNGQFF. As DNA, the CDR3 is TGTGCCAGCAGCTTGGAGGGGCGCTACAATGGGCAGTTCTTC. The full variable domain, with the rest looked up from reference TRBV13 and TRBJ2-1, is AAGVIQSPRHLIKEKRETATLKCYPIPRHDTVYWYQQGPGQDPQFLISFYEKMQSDKGSIPDRFSAQQFSDYHSELNMSSLELGDSALYFCASSLEGRYNGQFFGPGTRLTVL.

This clonotype was seen only a few times. A much larger clone sits a single nucleotide away, making a read error possible. This chain links TRBV18 with TRBJ2-1, with D perhaps TRBD1 or TRBD2 (6 bases each). Per germline, CDR1 KGHSH and CDR2 LQKENI. The CDR3 totals 16 residues. Trimming took off 0 bases at V and 6 bases at J, with 15 bases between the two ends. CDR3 in DNA: TGTGCCAGCTCACCACCGGCGGTGGGGGGCTCCAATGAGCAGTTCTTC. Translation: CASSPPAVGGSNEQFF.

This clonotype showed up just a few times. The CDR3 sequence is CASSFFPVRQPQHF. In DNA form, the CDR3 reads TGTGCCAGCAGTTTTTTTCCAGTTCGACAGCCCCAGCATTTT. The chain has TRBV28 and TRBJ1-5; D remains ambiguous. V lost 3 bases to trimming and J lost 7 bases, with 13 bases between them. Germline loops: CDR1 MDHEN, CDR2 SYDVKM. The CDR3 has 14 residues.

This clonotype has a count of ten or more. The genes are TRBV7-2 and TRBJ1-2, with D possibly matching TRBD1 (5 bases). The CDR3 is 12 amino acids. Germline-derived CDR1 and CDR2 are SGHTA and FQGNSA. The ends were cut back, 4 bases at V and 4 bases at J, with 7 bases in the middle. Written as DNA, the CDR3 is TGTGCCAGCAGCTCAACAGGCTATGGCTACACCTTC. Translating gives CASSSTGYGYTF.

V usage is TRBV5-5 and J usage is TRBJ2-5; D perhaps matches TRBD2 (5 bases). The CDR3 is 16 amino acids. CDR1 is SGHKS and CDR2 is YYEKEE in the germline V gene (reference sequence). Trimming took off 6 bases at V and 2 bases at J, with 20 bases between the two ends. Here the CDR3 reads CASNPRGSGLQETQYF. The CDR3 DNA follows: TGTGCCAGCAACCCCCGGGGTTCCGGACTTCAAGAGACCCAGTACTTC. The full variable domain, in which reference TRBV5-5 and TRBJ2-5 provide the parts outside the CDR3, is DAGVTQSPTHLIKTRGQQVTLRCSPISGHKSVSWYQQVLGQGPQFIFQYYEKEERGRGNFPDRFSARQFPNYSSELNVNALLLGDSALYLCASNPRGSGLQETQYFGPGTRLLVL.

This clonotype occurred many times. V usage is TRBV11-2 and J usage is TRBJ1-4; D might be TRBD1 (6 bases). CDR1 SGHAT and CDR2 FQNNGV come from the germline V gene. Trimming stripped 0 bases from V and 7 bases from J, with 15 bases between. The CDR3 sequence is 16 residues long. Written as DNA, the CDR3 is TGTGCCAGCAGCTTAGATGGCACAGGGTGGACTGAAAAACTGTTTTTT. Translated, it gives CASSLDGTGWTEKLFF.

The chain uses TRBV20-1 and TRBJ1-5; TRBD1 matches 10 bases. The CDR3 sequence is 17 residues long. Germline V CDR1 and CDR2: DFQATT, SNEGSKA (reference sequence). With 4 bases clipped from V and 5 bases from J, the junction kept 14 bases outside the gene matches. Written as DNA, the CDR3 is TGCAGTGCTAAACGAAGACCGGGACAGGGGCTTGATCAGCCCCAGCATTTT. It specifies CSAKRRPGQGLDQPQHF.

This clonotype was seen many times. The chain links TRBV15 to TRBJ2-3; D is unclear. In germline, CDR1 is LNHNV, CDR2 YYDKDF (reference sequence). The V and J ends lost 1 base and 2 bases respectively, with 16 bases between them. This CDR3 contains 17 residues. The CDR3 reads CATSRASQWLPTDTQYF. CDR3 in DNA: TGTGCCACCAGCAGAGCTTCACAGTGGCTACCCACAGATACGCAGTATTTT.

The table lists this clonotype with many counts. The gene calls are TRBV28 and TRBJ2-1; 7 nucleotides agree with TRBD2. Germline CDR1 MDHEN, CDR2 SYDVKM. This CDR3 comprises 16 residues. J lost 2 bases, V lost 6 bases, and 10 bases had no gene match. The CDR3 protein is CASRSTSARPYNEQFF. As DNA, the CDR3 is TGTGCCAGCAGATCCACTAGCGCAAGACCCTACAATGAGCAGTTCTTC.

V gene TRBV2 combines with J gene TRBJ2-1; D remains unclear. Trimming took off 4 bases at V and 1 base at J, with 8 bases between the two ends. CDR3 length equals 14 residues. From germline, CDR1 is SNHLY and CDR2 FYNNEI. CDR3 sequence: CASSGAYSYNEQFF. As DNA, the CDR3 is TGTGCCAGCAGTGGGGCATATTCCTACAATGAGCAGTTCTTC.

This chain connects TRBV20-1 to TRBJ1-1; D is ambiguous. CDR3 length equals 14 residues. Germline V CDR1 and CDR2: DFQATT, SNEGSKA (reference sequence). The V end was cut by 1 base, the J end by 1 base, with 10 bases between. The CDR3 loop reads CSARGGVENTEAFF. CDR3 bases: TGCAGTGCTAGAGGGGGAGTGGAGAACACTGAAGCTTTCTTT.

This clonotype was seen more than once but under ten times. An end of the junction does not agree with germline; a read error may underlie this. The J gene is TRBJ2-1, the V gene TRBV7-9; TRBD1 matches at 8 bases. CDR3 size: 16 residues. Germline CDR1 is SEHNR and CDR2 is FQNEAQ (reference sequence). CDR3 bases: TGCGCCAGCAGCCCACGACAGGGGTTCGGCTACAATGAGCAGTTCTTC. This codes for CASSPRQGFGYNEQFF. Full variable domain (outside the CDR3, taken from reference TRBV7-9 and TRBJ2-1): DTGVSQNPRHKITKRGQNVTFRCDPISEHNRLYWYRQTLGQGPEFLTYFQNEAQLEKSRLLSDRFSAERPKGSFSTLEIQRTEQGDSAMYLCASSPRQGFGYNEQFFGPGTRLTVL.

This clonotype was observed many times. The chain couples TRBV3-1 to TRBJ1-4, with 7 positions matching TRBD1. Germline loops: CDR1 LGHDT, CDR2 YNNKEL (reference sequence). This CDR3 is 13 amino acids long. The junction had 12 bases not matched to a gene; V was cut back by 5 bases and J by 15 bases. The CDR3 reads CASSGLQGRDMFF. In nucleotides, the CDR3 is TGTGCCAGCAGCGGACTACAGGGGAGGGATATGTTTTTT.